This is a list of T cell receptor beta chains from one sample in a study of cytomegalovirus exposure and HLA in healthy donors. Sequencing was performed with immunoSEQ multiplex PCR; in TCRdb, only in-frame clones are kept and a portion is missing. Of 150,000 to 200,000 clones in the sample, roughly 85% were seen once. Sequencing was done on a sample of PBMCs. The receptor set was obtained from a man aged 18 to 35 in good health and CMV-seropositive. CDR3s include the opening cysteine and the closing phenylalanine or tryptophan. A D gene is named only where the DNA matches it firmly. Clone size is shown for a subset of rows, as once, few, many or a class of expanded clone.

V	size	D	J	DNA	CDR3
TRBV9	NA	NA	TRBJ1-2	TGTGCCAGCAGCGACACCGACACACACAATCCTAACTATGGCTACACCTTC	CASSDTDTHNPNYGYTF
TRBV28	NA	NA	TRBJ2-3	TGTGCCAGCATAGAAGGGGCTAGCACAGATACGCAGTATTTT	CASIEGASTDTQYF
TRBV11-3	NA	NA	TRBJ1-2	TGTGCCAGCAGCTCCTGGGACAACTCTAACTATGGCTACACCTTC	CASSSWDNSNYGYTF
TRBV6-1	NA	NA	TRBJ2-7	TGTGCCAGCAGTGTCGACAGGATAATCTCCTACGAGCAGTACTTC	CASSVDRIISYEQYF
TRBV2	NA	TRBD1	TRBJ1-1	TGTGCCAGCGAGAGGACAGGGGGGGTTACTGAAGCTTTCTTT	CASERTGGVTEAFF
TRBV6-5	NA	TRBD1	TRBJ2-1	TGTGCCAGCAGTTCACCGGGACAGGGGGCGAATGAGCAGTTCTTC	CASSSPGQGANEQFF
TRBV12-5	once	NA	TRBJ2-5	TGTGCTAGTGGTTCCCAGACTGGGGGGGCGGGGACCCAGTACTTC	CASGSQTGGAGTQYF
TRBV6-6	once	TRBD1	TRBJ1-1	TGTGCCAGCAGTCCCCCGGACAGGGGCGTCACTGAAGCTTTCTTT	CASSPPDRGVTEAFF
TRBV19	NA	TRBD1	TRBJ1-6	TGTGCCAGTAGTACCCGGACAGGGGGCTGGAATTCACCCCTCCACTTT	CASSTRTGGWNSPLHF
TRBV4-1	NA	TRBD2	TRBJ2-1	TGCGCCAGCAGCCAAGTTAGCGGGGGGATTAGTGAGCAGTTCTTC	CASSQVSGGISEQFF
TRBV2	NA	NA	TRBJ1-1	TGTGCCAGCAGTGAAGGCGAGGGCACTGAAGCTTTCTTT	CASSEGEGTEAFF
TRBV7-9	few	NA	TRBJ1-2	TGTGCCAGTACCAGAAGGGGGTACGGCTATGGCTACACCTTC	CASTRRGYGYGYTF
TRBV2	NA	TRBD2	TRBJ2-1	TGTGCCAGCAGTCGGACTAGCGGGGGGGCCAATGAGCAGTTCTTC	CASSRTSGGANEQFF
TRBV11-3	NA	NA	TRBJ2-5	TGTGCCAGCAGCTTAGAGGCAGAGACCCAGTACTTC	CASSLEAETQYF
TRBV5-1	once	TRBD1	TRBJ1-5	TGCGCCAGCAGCTTGGAAGGGGCAGGGGGCGCTGCCAATCAGCCCCAGCATTTT	CASSLEGAGGAANQPQHF
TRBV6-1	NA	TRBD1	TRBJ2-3	TGTGCCAGCCGAGACAGGGAGCCGGATACGCAGTATTTT	CASRDREPDTQYF
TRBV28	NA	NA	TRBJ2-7	TGTGCCAGCAGTCCCTTTGGACTCTCCTACGAGCAGTACTTC	CASSPFGLSYEQYF